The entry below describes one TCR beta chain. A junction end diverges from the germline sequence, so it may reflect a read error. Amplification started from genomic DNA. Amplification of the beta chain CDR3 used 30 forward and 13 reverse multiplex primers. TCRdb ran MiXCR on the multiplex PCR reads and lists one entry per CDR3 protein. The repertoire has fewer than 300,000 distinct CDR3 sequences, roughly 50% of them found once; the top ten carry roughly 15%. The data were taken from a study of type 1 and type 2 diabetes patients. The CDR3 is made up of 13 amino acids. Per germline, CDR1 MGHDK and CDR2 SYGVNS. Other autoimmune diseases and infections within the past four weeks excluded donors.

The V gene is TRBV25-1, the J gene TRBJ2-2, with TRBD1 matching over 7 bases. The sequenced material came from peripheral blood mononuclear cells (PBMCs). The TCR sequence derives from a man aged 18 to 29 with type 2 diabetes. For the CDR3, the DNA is TGTGTCAGCAGAGCAGGGGGAACCGGGGAGCTGTTTTTT. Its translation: CVSRAGGTGELFF. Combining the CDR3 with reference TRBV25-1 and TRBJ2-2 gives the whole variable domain EADIYQTPRYLVIGTGKKITLECSQTMGHDKMYWYQQDPGMELHLIHYSYGVNSTEKGDLSSESTVSRIRTEHFPLTLESARPSHTSQYLCVSRAGGTGELFFGEGSRLTVL.